The sequence of this TCR beta chain was determined in a study of blood T cells in healthy people across ages. Study-wide results and caveats: The percentage of naive T cells correlated strongly with TCR beta diversity. The study regarded diversity estimates from one million T cells as underestimates. More naive CD4+ cells and higher diversity marked long-lived donors relative to aged donors.

A second roughly 6 to 11 cycle PCR used barcoded and J-beta primers. TCRdb re-called the 5' RACE reads with MiXCR, one entry per CDR3 protein. The repertoire includes 540,000 or so distinct CDR3 sequences, 27% of them detected once, and approximately 17% sits in the top ten. The germline V gene encodes CDR1 WSHSY and CDR2 SAAADI. V trimming: 4 bases; J trimming: 4 bases; junction bases outside the gene matches: 1. The CDR3 runs to 15 residues. Regarding this clonotype: Its specificity is not known.

The receptor's source is a woman in her seventies in good health. Sequenced material: blood. The genes are TRBV10-2 and TRBJ2-2; 12 bases line up with TRBD2. The CDR3 here is CASSAGLAGTGELFF. The CDR3 bases are TGCGCCAGCAGTGCGGGACTAGCGGGCACCGGGGAGCTGTTTTTT.